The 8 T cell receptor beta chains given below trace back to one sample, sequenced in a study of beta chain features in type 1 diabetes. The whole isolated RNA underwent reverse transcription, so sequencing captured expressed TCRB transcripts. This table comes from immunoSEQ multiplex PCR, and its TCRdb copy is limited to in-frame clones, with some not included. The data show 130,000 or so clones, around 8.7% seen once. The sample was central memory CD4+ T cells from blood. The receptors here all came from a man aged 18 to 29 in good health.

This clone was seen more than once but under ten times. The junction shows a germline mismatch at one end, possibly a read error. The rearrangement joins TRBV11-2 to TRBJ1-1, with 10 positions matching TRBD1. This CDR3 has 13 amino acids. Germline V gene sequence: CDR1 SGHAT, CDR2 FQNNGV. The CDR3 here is CASSTRDRGGLVF. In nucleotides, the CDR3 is TGTGCCAGCAGCACCCGGGACAGGGGCGGACTTGTCTTT. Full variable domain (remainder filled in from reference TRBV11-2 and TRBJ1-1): EAGVAQSPRYKIIEKRQSVAFWCNPISGHATLYWYQQILGQGPKLLIQFQNNGVVDDSQLPKDRFSAERLKGVDSTLKIQPAKLEDSAVYLCASSTRDRGGLVFGQGTRLTVV.

The CDR3 protein is CASSQPNASDTQYF. CDR3 sequence (DNA): TGTGCCAGCAGCCAACCGAACGCGTCAGATACGCAGTATTTT. The rearrangement links TRBV4-2 to TRBJ2-3; D not certain. V dropped 2 bases and J dropped 4 bases, with 10 bases sitting between them. The germline gives CDR1 LGHNA, CDR2 YNFKEQ. CDR3 size: 14 residues.

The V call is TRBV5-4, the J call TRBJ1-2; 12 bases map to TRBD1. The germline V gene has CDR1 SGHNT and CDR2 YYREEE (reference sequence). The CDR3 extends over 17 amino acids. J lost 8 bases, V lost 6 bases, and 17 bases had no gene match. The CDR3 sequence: CASTFGLGTGGADGYTF. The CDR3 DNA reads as TGTGCCAGCACCTTCGGATTAGGGACAGGGGGCGCGGACGGCTACACCTTC.

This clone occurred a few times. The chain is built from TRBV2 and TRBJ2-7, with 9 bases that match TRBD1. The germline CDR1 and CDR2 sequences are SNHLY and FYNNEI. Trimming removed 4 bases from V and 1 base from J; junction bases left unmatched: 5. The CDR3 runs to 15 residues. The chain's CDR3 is CASSGNRGPSYEQYF. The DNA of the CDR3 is TGTGCCAGCAGTGGGAACAGGGGGCCGTCCTACGAGCAGTACTTC.

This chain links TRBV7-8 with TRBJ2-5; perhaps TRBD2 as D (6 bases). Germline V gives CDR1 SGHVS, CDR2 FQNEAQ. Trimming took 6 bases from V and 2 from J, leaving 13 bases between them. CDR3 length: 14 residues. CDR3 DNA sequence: TGTGCCAGCAGACCAACTAGCAGACAAGAGACCCAGTACTTC. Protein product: CASRPTSRQETQYF.

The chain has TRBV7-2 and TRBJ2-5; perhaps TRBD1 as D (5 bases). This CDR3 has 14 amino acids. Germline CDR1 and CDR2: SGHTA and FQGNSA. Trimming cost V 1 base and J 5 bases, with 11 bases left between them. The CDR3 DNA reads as TGTGCCAGCAGCTTAGAAGCTGGGGCGGAGACCCAGTACTTC. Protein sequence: CASSLEAGAETQYF.

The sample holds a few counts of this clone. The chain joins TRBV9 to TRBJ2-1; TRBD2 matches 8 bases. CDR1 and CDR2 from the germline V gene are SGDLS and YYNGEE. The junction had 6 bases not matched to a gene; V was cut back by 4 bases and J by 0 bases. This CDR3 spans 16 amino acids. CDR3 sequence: CASSLRGDSSYNEQFF. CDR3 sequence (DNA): TGTGCCAGCAGCCTGCGGGGGGATAGCTCCTACAATGAGCAGTTCTTC. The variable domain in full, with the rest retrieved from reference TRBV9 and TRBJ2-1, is DSGVTQTPKHLITATGQRVTLRCSPRSGDLSVYWYQQSLDQGLQFLIQYYNGEERAKGNILERFSAQQFPDLHSELNLSSLELGDSALYFCASSLRGDSSYNEQFFGPGTRLTVL.

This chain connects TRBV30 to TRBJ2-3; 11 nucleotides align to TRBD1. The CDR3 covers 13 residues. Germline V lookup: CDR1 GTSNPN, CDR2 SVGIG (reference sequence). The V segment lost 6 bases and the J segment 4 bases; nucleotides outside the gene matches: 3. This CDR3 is CACRDRGADTQYF. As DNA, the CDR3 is TGTGCCTGCCGGGACAGGGGGGCAGATACGCAGTATTTT.